A single sample is the source of the 17 T cell receptor beta chains below, sequenced in a study of identical twins. One entry per CDR3 protein results from TCRdb running MiXCR on the 5' RACE reads. Of a few hundred thousand distinct CDR3 sequences in the sample, 10% to 13% were seen once. Sequencing used memory T cells sorted from blood. These TCRs come from a man in his fifties in good health.

The sample holds a few counts of this clonotype. The V gene is TRBV7-2, the J gene TRBJ1-2; 11 bases align to TRBD1. The CDR3 length is 16 residues. Per germline, CDR1 SGHTA and CDR2 FQGNSA. J lost 5 bases, V lost 5 bases, and 10 bases had no gene match. CDR3 amino acids: CASSPSLGDRGYGYTF. CDR3 sequence (DNA): TGTGCCAGCAGCCCCTCTCTAGGGGACAGGGGGTATGGCTACACCTTC. Filled out from reference TRBV7-2 and TRBJ1-2, the complete variable domain reads GAGVSQSPSNKVTEKGKDVELRCDPISGHTALYWYRQSLGQGLEFLIYFQGNSAPDKSGLPSDRFSAERTGGSVSTLTIQRTQQEDSAVYLCASSPSLGDRGYGYTFGSGTRLTVV.

This chain uses TRBV4-2 with TRBJ2-2; 9 bases fit TRBD1. The V gene end was trimmed by 0 bases and the J gene end by 4 bases; junction bases not matched to a gene: 6. Germline-derived CDR1 and CDR2 are LGHNA and YNFKEQ. CDR3 length: 17 residues. For the CDR3, the DNA is TGTGCCAGCAGCCAAGATGACAGGGGGTTAGGCACCGGGGAGCTGTTTTTT. Amino acid sequence: CASSQDDRGLGTGELFF.

This chain links TRBV4-2 with TRBJ2-5, with D perhaps TRBD2 (6 bases). Germline V gene lookup returns CDR1 LGHNA and CDR2 YNFKEQ. The CDR3 totals 16 residues. The germline V and J ends were trimmed by 5 bases and 4 bases, with 20 bases remaining between them. The CDR3 loop reads CASSAGGGQVGETQYF. CDR3 bases: TGTGCCAGCAGCGCCGGAGGAGGGCAAGTCGGAGAGACCCAGTACTTC.

This clonotype was seen repeatedly, ten times or more. The V and J genes are TRBV12-3 or TRBV12-4 and TRBJ1-1; D possibly corresponds to TRBD1 (6 bases). The V end was cut by 6 bases, the J end by 4 bases, with 21 bases between. The CDR3 totals 16 residues. Written as DNA, the CDR3 is TGTGCCAGCAGCCGTAGCGGAGGGGGTTTGGGCACTGAAGCTTTCTTT. Its protein is CASSRSGGGLGTEAFF.

The rearrangement uses TRBV28 and TRBJ1-6; 8 bases are a match to TRBD1. Germline V gene data show CDR1 as MDHEN and CDR2 as SYDVKM. CDR3 length: 15 residues. The V and J ends lost 4 bases and 10 bases, in that order; junction bases with no gene match: 9. The CDR3 loop is CASSSRTGLNSPLHF. CDR3 nucleotides: TGTGCCAGCAGTTCCCGGACAGGGCTGAACTCACCCCTCCACTTT. The full variable domain, in which reference TRBV28 and TRBJ1-6 provide the parts outside the CDR3, is DVKVTQSSRYLVKRTGEKVFLECVQDMDHENMFWYRQDPGLGLRLIYFSYDVKMKEKGDIPEGYSVSREKKERFSLILESASTNQTSMYLCASSSRTGLNSPLHFGNGTRLTVT.

This clonotype was seen at least ten times. V gene TRBV19 combines with J gene TRBJ1-5; 10 bases are a match to TRBD1. Germline trimming cut 9 bases from V and 10 bases from J; bases unmatched to any gene: 15. The CDR3 is 15 amino acids. In germline, CDR1 is LNHDA, CDR2 SQIVND (reference sequence). This CDR3 is CASRDRGQPGNPQHF. The CDR3, as DNA: TGTGCCAGCCGGGACAGGGGCCAGCCTGGGAACCCCCAGCATTTT.

This clonotype appeared a few times. V and J are TRBV20-1 and TRBJ2-7; D uncertain. Germline CDR1 and CDR2: DFQATT and SNEGSKA (reference sequence). The V gene lost 0 bases and the J gene lost 6 bases, with 6 bases spanning the gap. The CDR3 totals 11 residues. As DNA, the CDR3 is TGCAGTGCTAGAGATACGCCCGAGCAGTACTTC. Its protein is CSARDTPEQYF.

This clonotype came up many times. The rearrangement links TRBV20-1 to TRBJ2-2; 7 bases align to TRBD1. Per the germline V gene, CDR1 is DFQATT and CDR2 is SNEGSKA (reference sequence). Unmatched junction bases numbered 9, after V lost 1 base and J lost 4 bases. The CDR3 is made up of 16 amino acids. The DNA of the CDR3 is TGCAGTGCTAGAGTCCCGGCCGGACAGGTCACCGGGGAGCTGTTTTTT. It specifies CSARVPAGQVTGELFF.

This clonotype was found many times. The chain is built from TRBV20-1 and TRBJ2-1; the D is unclear. The V end lost 3 bases, the J end lost 8 bases, and 14 bases lay between the germline ends. The CDR3 has 13 amino acids. Germline-derived CDR1 and CDR2 are DFQATT and SNEGSKA (reference sequence). In DNA form, the CDR3 reads TGCAGTGCTAGTCAGACGGTCCAGGATGAGCAGTTCTTC. This translates into CSASQTVQDEQFF.

This sequence joins TRBV4-3 and TRBJ2-6; D is unclear. This CDR3 contains 16 residues. V dropped 4 bases and J dropped 0 bases, with 10 bases sitting between them. Germline V gene data show CDR1 as LGHNA and CDR2 as YSLEER. For the CDR3, the DNA is TGCGCCAGCAGCCTAGGATTCAGCTCTGGGGCCAACGTCCTGACTTTC. This gives the protein CASSLGFSSGANVLTF.

This clonotype has a count of ten or more. The chain employs TRBV29-1 and TRBJ2-7; perhaps TRBD2 as D (6 bases). V was shortened by 6 bases and J by 3 bases, with 21 bases between the two germline ends. The CDR3 has 15 residues. CDR1 SQVTM and CDR2 ANQGSEA come from the germline V gene. The chain's CDR3 is CSVVGIGAGNYEQYF. CDR3 bases: TGCAGCGTCGTTGGGATCGGGGCGGGAAACTACGAGCAGTACTTC.

This clonotype has at least ten counts. The V and J genes are TRBV4-1 and TRBJ1-5, with unresolved D. Germline-derived CDR1 and CDR2 are MGHRA and YSYEKL. V was pared by 1 base and J by 0 bases, with 13 bases between. This CDR3 is built from 17 residues. CDR3: CASSQGTNLYSNQPQHF. The CDR3 DNA follows: TGCGCCAGCAGCCAAGGCACGAACCTATATAGCAATCAGCCCCAGCATTTT.

This clonotype has just a few counts. The chain links TRBV20-1 to TRBJ1-4; the match to TRBD1 covers 8 bases. CDR1 is DFQATT, CDR2 SNEGSKA, per germline (reference sequence). Unmatched junction bases numbered 1, after V lost 6 bases and J lost 1 base. CDR3 length equals 13 residues. CDR3 protein: CSAGQGTNEKLFF. The CDR3 nucleotides read TGCAGTGCCGGACAGGGAACTAATGAAAAACTGTTTTTT.

The table lists this clonotype with many counts. The genes are TRBV7-7 and TRBJ2-5; tentative D call: TRBD1 (5 bases). V was cut by 5 bases and J by 4 bases, with 5 bases left in between. The CDR3 consists of 11 residues. Germline loops: CDR1 SSHAT, CDR2 FNYEAQ (reference sequence). Here the CDR3 DNA reads TGTGCCAGCAGCGACAGAGAGACCCAGTACTTC. It translates to CASSDRETQYF.

The sample holds many counts of this clonotype. V gene TRBV7-6 combines with J gene TRBJ1-5, with 8 positions matching TRBD1. The CDR3 spans 14 residues. Germline CDR1 is SGHVS and CDR2 is FNYEAQ. The ends lost 5 bases at V and 7 bases at J; junction bases unmatched: 7. The chain's CDR3 is CASSPMTGEQPQHF. DNA of the CDR3: TGTGCCAGCAGCCCCATGACAGGGGAGCAGCCCCAGCATTTT.

This clonotype was counted ten times or more. The rearrangement links TRBV24-1 to TRBJ2-7; D unresolved. CDR1 is KGHDR and CDR2 is SFDVKD in the germline V gene. The V gene lost 2 bases and the J gene lost 0 bases, with 16 bases spanning the gap. This CDR3 spans 17 amino acids. The CDR3 nucleotides read TGTGCCACCAGTGATTCCCCGACGGGCATACTCTCCTACGAGCAGTACTTC. This translates into CATSDSPTGILSYEQYF.

This clonotype was detected only a few times. The chain links TRBV3-1 to TRBJ2-7; D remains unclear. The germline V gene has CDR1 LGHDT and CDR2 YNNKEL (reference sequence). V was trimmed by 1 base and J by 3 bases, leaving 13 bases between them. This CDR3 contains 15 residues. The chain's CDR3 is CASSQGWVSDYEQYF. Written as DNA, the CDR3 is TGTGCCAGCAGCCAAGGGTGGGTATCCGACTACGAGCAGTACTTC.